Below, one TCR beta chain is given with its context. Its specific antigen is unknown. Base qualities are not at hand, and no much larger clone is one base apart. This entry belongs to a study of blood T cell repertoires in COVID-19 (dated by TCRdb to about 2020). About the study as a whole: Samples covering the acute and convalescent phases of COVID-19 were provided by collaborators in the United States, Italy and Spain. The prospective study material was composed of cDNA or gDNA derived from T cells, B-cell-depleted T cells, or PBMCs. Deeply sampled blood TCRbeta repertoires from subjects exposed to, actively infected with, or recovered from COVID-19 were included in the dataset. The repertoires were made available in a free public database intended to serve as a resource for research on the immune response to SARS-CoV-2. The samples were drawn from the first 160 participants of the ongoing ImmuneRACE study and from 950 to 1,500 subjects provided by 6 global collaborators. The sample metadata nearly always contained a de-identified subject ID, COVID-19 status, age in years and sex. Where available, HLA class I and class II types were taken from metadata supplied by the sample provider and were not determined by assay-based typing. Summary of the overall study and its limitations: The amount of clinical and demographic metadata varied by source and participant and was provided uncurated.

TCRbeta CDR3 regions were amplified from genomic DNA by means of the immunoSEQ Assay, a bias-controlled multiplex PCR. Under the source paper's analysis protocol: Within the assay, amplification of reference gene primers was used to estimate how many nucleated cells each sample contained. To quantify the absolute abundance of each unique TCRbeta CDR3 rearrangement, sequence reads were collapsed and filtered. For each sample, productive Simpson clonality was calculated by taking the square root of Simpson's diversity index across productive rearrangements. TCRdb limited this immuneACCESS table to in-frame rearrangements with V and J called. A share of clones is missing; checked studies link under half to unresolved V genes, and the rest is unexplained. V, J and clone size were drawn from that table, and D and trimming were deduced from the DNA. Counted in this sample were 150,000 to 200,000 clones; about 83% of them appeared once. The ten largest clones capture approximately 18% of the sample.

The cysteine opens and the phenylalanine closes a CDR3 of 13 amino acids. Only the CDR3 part of the read is kept: 39 bases, read in frame from the first base. V is pared back by 2 bases and J by 7 bases, with 11 bases lying between the germline termini. In the germline V gene, CDR1 corresponds to SGHTA and CDR2 to FQGNSA. Samples from volunteer blood donors who had recovered from COVID-19 were contributed by a second Seattle source. Each collaborating institution followed its own protocols to collect whole blood in K2EDTA tubes. Collaborator samples were shipped for TCRbeta analysis as frozen whole blood, isolated PBMCs, or DNA extracted from either sample type.

This receptor chain uses TRBV7-2 and TRBJ1-1; the D gene is possibly TRBD1, with 6 bases matching. This clonotype originated in a woman between 65 and 79 years old who had recovered from COVID-19. The sequenced sample was peripheral blood. The DNA reads as follows: TGTGCCAGCAGCTTACCAAACAGGGATGAAGCTTTCTTT. It is translated as CASSLPNRDEAFF.